The 6 T cell receptor beta chains reported below all come from one sample, sequenced in a study of blood T cell repertoires in COVID-19. TCRdb's copy holds only in-frame clones and misses some; the assay was immunoSEQ multiplex PCR. The repertoire holds around 160,000 clones, with 85% as singletons. Sample: peripheral blood. Receptors were obtained from a woman aged 35 to 49 with active or convalescent COVID-19.

This chain links TRBV4-3 with TRBJ1-2; TRBD1 is a possible D gene (5 bases). Germline CDR1 is LGHNA and CDR2 is YSLEER. The V end was cut by 0 bases, the J end by 4 bases, with 15 bases between. The CDR3 is made up of 16 amino acids. In nucleotides, the CDR3 is TGCGCCAGCAGCCAAGATCTAGTCGGGGGAGGCTATGGCTACACCTTC. Protein product: CASSQDLVGGGYGYTF.

The chain carries TRBV5-6 and TRBJ1-1; perhaps TRBD1 as D (6 bases). The ends were cut back, 4 bases at V and 7 bases at J, with 14 bases in the middle. The CDR3 has 13 residues. Per the germline V gene, CDR1 is SGHDT and CDR2 is YYEEEE. CDR3 sequence reads: CASSRDIGHEAFF. CDR3 nucleotide sequence: TGTGCCAGCAGCCGGGACATAGGTCATGAAGCTTTCTTT.

The chain links TRBV5-1 to TRBJ2-1; the match to TRBD2 covers 9 bases. The CDR3 is made up of 15 amino acids. J was trimmed by 6 bases and V by 1 base; bases with no gene match: 5. Germline CDR1 reads SGHRS; CDR2 reads YFSETQ. DNA for the CDR3: TGCGCCAGCAGCTTGCGGCGGGGGGGCCGCAATGAGCAGTTCTTC. Amino acids: CASSLRRGGRNEQFF.

As to this clone: A clone one base away is much larger, so this may be a read error. Other DNA sequences within the sample encode an identical CDR3. CDR3 DNA: TGTGCCAGCAGCTTAGGCGGGCGGGGGGCAGGTCGCGGCTACACCTTC. It encodes CASSLGGRGAGRGYTF. The V gene is TRBV7-9, the J gene TRBJ1-2, with D tentatively TRBD1 (6 bases). Trimming left V 1 base short and J 8 bases short, with 20 bases between. The CDR3 totals 16 residues. Germline CDR1 reads SEHNR; CDR2 reads FQNEAQ (reference sequence).

The chain recombines TRBV7-9 with TRBJ2-5; tentatively, D is TRBD2 (6 bases). Germline CDR1 and CDR2: SEHNR and FQNEAQ (reference sequence). V dropped 1 base and J dropped 2 bases, with 14 bases sitting between them. The length of the CDR3 is 16 residues. The CDR3 DNA reads TGTGCCAGCAGCTTAGAAGCAGCGGGTCTACAAGAGACCCAGTACTTC. Its translation is CASSLEAAGLQETQYF.

V and J are TRBV3-1 (or the pseudogene TRBV3-2) and TRBJ2-3; 10 bases align to TRBD2. The CDR3 extends over 17 amino acids. Germline lookup yields CDR1 LGHDT and CDR2 YNNKEL (reference sequence). The J segment lost 7 bases and the V segment lost 1 base, leaving 11 bases of the junction unmatched. CDR3 bases: TGTGCCAGCAGCCAAGTTAAGTCTAGCGGGAGAGGGAATACGCAGTATTTT. It codes for CASSQVKSSGRGNTQYF.